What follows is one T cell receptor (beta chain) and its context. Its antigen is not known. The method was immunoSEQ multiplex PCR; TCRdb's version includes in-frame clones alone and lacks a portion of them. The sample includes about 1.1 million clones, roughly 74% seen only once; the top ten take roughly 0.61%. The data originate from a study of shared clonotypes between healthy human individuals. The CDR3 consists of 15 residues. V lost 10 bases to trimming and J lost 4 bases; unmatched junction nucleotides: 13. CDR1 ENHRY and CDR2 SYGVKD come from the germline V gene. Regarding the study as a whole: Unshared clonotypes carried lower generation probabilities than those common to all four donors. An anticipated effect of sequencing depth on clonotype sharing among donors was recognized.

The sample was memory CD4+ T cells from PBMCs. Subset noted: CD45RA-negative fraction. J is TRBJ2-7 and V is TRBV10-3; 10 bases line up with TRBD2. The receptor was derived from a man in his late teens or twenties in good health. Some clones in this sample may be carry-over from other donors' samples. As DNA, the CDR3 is TGTGCCACCACCCTCCGTCTAGCGGGAGAGTACGAGCAGTACTTC. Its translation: CATTLRLAGEYEQYF.